This T cell receptor beta chain originates from a study of shared clonotypes between healthy human individuals. Profiled with immunoSEQ multiplex PCR; TCRdb holds only in-frame clones, not every one. This sample has roughly 1.4 million clones, with less than 99% found just once. The CDR3 has 16 residues. Looked up from germline, CDR1 is SGHRS and CDR2 is YFSETQ. Trimming cost V 4 bases and J 2 bases; bases outside gene matches: 7. The chain carries TRBV5-1 and TRBJ2-7; the match to TRBD2 covers 12 bases. Sequenced sample: naive CD4+ T cells sorted from blood. The subset here: CD45RA+ positively selected. This clonotype originated in a man under 40 in good health. CDR3 sequence reads: CASSARLAGATYEQYF. Here the CDR3 DNA reads TGCGCCAGCAGCGCCAGACTAGCGGGAGCCACCTACGAGCAGTACTTC. Variable domain in full (rest from reference TRBV5-1 and TRBJ2-7): KAGVTQTPRYLIKTRGQQVTLSCSPISGHRSVSWYQQTPGQGLQFLFEYFSETQRNKGNFPGRFSGRQFSNSRSEMNVSTLELGDSALYLCASSARLAGATYEQYFGPGTRLTVT.